These T cell receptor beta chains were read from a single sample in a study of CD8 T cells in ankylosing spondylitis. TCRdb re-called the 5' RACE reads with MiXCR, one entry per CDR3 protein. This sample has more than 30,000 distinct CDR3 sequences, with 13% found just once. The material sequenced was synovial fluid, either unsorted or a sorted T cell fraction (not recorded which). The source of these receptors is a male donor with ankylosing spondylitis. Each CDR3 is given with its conserved first and last residue. A D gene is named only where the DNA matches it firmly. Size is stated for part of the rows, as once, few or many counts, or as a class when the clone is expanded.

clone size	J gene	V gene	D gene	CDR3 protein	CDR3 DNA
NA	TRBJ2-7	TRBV5-8	TRBD1	CASSLGDSSYEQYF	TGTGCCAGCAGCTTGGGGGACAGCTCCTACGAGCAGTACTTC
NA	TRBJ2-5	TRBV7-9	TRBD1	CASSLGDSILQETQYF	TGTGCCAGCAGCTTAGGGGACAGCATCCTCCAAGAGACCCAGTACTTC
many	TRBJ2-5	TRBV28	NA	CASRQGGGETQYF	TGTGCCAGCAGGCAAGGGGGTGGGGAGACCCAGTACTTC
NA	TRBJ2-1	TRBV5-1	NA	CASSLVGGPYNEQFF	TGCGCCAGCAGCTTGGTGGGGGGGCCCTACAATGAGCAGTTCTTC
large	TRBJ2-1	TRBV5-6	NA	CASSQGTETGFNEQFF	TGTGCCAGCAGCCAAGGAACAGAGACAGGTTTTAATGAGCAGTTCTTC
many	TRBJ2-7	TRBV4-2	NA	CASSQEWGAGNEQYF	TGTGCCAGCAGCCAGGAATGGGGGGCAGGGAACGAGCAGTACTTC
NA	TRBJ1-1	TRBV5-1	NA	CASSLIVGYSTEAFF	TGCGCCAGCAGCTTGATAGTAGGGTACTCCACTGAAGCTTTCTTT
NA	TRBJ1-4	TRBV11-2	NA	CASSLYWGGHEKLFF	TGTGCCAGCAGCTTATACTGGGGGGGGCATGAAAAACTGTTTTTT
many	TRBJ2-2	TRBV7-9	NA	CASQGRRDTGELFF	TGTGCCAGCCAGGGACGGAGGGACACCGGGGAGCTGTTTTTT
NA	TRBJ1-5	TRBV4-3	NA	CASSQDWGARQPQHF	TGCGCCAGCAGCCAAGACTGGGGCGCGAGGCAGCCCCAGCATTTT
NA	TRBJ2-2	TRBV7-9	NA	CANTGELFF	TGTGCGAACACCGGGGAGCTGTTTTTT
many	TRBJ2-2	TRBV9	NA	CASSVNRAGELFF	TGTGCCAGCAGCGTAAACAGAGCCGGGGAGCTGTTTTTT
NA	TRBJ2-7	TRBV11-2	TRBD2	CASSLKPGGSYEQYF	TGTGCCAGCAGCTTAAAGCCGGGAGGATCCTACGAGCAGTACTTC
many	TRBJ2-7	TRBV6-5	TRBD1	CASRSGGDEQYF	TGTGCCAGTAGGTCAGGGGGCGACGAGCAGTACTTC
many	TRBJ1-1	TRBV27	TRBD1	CASSSTTGLGTEAFF	TGTGCCAGCAGTTCAACGACAGGGTTGGGCACTGAAGCTTTCTTT
few	TRBJ2-1	TRBV28	TRBD1	CASSIGDREYNEQFF	TGTGCCAGCAGTATCGGGGACAGGGAATACAATGAGCAGTTCTTC
NA	TRBJ1-1	TRBV4-2	NA	CASSRPGHLNTEAFF	TGTGCCAGCAGCCGCCCGGGACACTTGAACACTGAAGCTTTCTTT
few	TRBJ1-1	TRBV20-1	TRBD1	CSARQGETEAFF	TGCAGTGCTAGACAGGGGGAGACTGAAGCTTTCTTT
NA	TRBJ1-4	TRBV6-5	NA	CASSYSSRSEKLFF	TGTGCCAGCAGTTACTCATCCAGATCTGAAAAACTGTTTTTT
many	TRBJ2-3	TRBV7-4	NA	CASVLMRGPKSTDTQYF	TGTGCCAGCGTCCTAATGCGGGGACCAAAAAGCACAGATACGCAGTATTTT
many	TRBJ2-7	TRBV6-5	NA	CASSYIAGGESYEQYF	TGTGCCAGCAGTTACATCGCGGGCGGGGAATCCTACGAGCAGTACTTC
hyperexpanded	TRBJ2-1	TRBV4-1	TRBD2	CASSRSGISSYNEQFF	TGCGCCAGCAGCAGAAGCGGGATCAGCTCCTACAATGAGCAGTTCTTC
NA	TRBJ2-1	TRBV7-9	NA	CASSLLIALNNEQFF	TGTGCCAGCAGCTTATTGATAGCCTTGAACAATGAGCAGTTCTTC
NA	TRBJ1-2	TRBV10-3	TRBD1	CAIRQPETGNGYTF	TGTGCCATCAGACAACCGGAGACAGGGAATGGCTACACCTTC
few	TRBJ1-3	TRBV28	NA	CASSPPFSGNTIYF	TGTGCCAGCAGTCCCCCATTCTCTGGAAACACCATATATTTT
NA	TRBJ2-7	TRBV29-1	NA	CSGSYGYEQYF	TGCAGCGGGTCGTATGGTTACGAGCAGTACTTC
many	TRBJ2-1	TRBV5-3	TRBD2	CARSLSLAGFYEQFF	TGTGCCAGAAGCTTGTCTCTAGCGGGGTTTTACGAGCAGTTCTTC
NA	TRBJ2-1	TRBV7-6	NA	CASTIGSGGDEQFF	TGTGCCAGCACCATCGGTTCGGGGGGCGATGAGCAGTTCTTC
NA	TRBJ2-2	TRBV20-1	NA	CSARDFLYTGELFF	TGCAGTGCTAGAGATTTCTTGTACACCGGGGAGCTGTTTTTT
NA	TRBJ2-1	TRBV28	TRBD2	CASSSGVLFLAGVGNEQFF	TGTGCCAGCAGTAGCGGCGTCTTGTTTCTAGCGGGAGTGGGGAATGAGCAGTTCTTC
NA	TRBJ2-1	TRBV10-2	TRBD2	CASSRTSGKNEQFF	TGCGCCAGCAGTCGGACTAGCGGGAAAAATGAGCAGTTCTTC
many	TRBJ2-7	TRBV27	NA	CASSLYEQYF	TGTGCCAGCAGCCTCTACGAGCAGTACTTC
few	TRBJ2-2	TRBV12-3/TRBV12-4	NA	CASSLLAGNTLAGELFF	TGTGCCAGCAGTTTACTTGCGGGGAACACCCTGGCGGGGGAGCTGTTTTTT
NA	TRBJ2-1	TRBV4-2	NA	CASSLNGELPEQFF	TGTGCCAGCAGCCTAAATGGGGAGCTCCCTGAGCAGTTCTTC
NA	TRBJ2-5	TRBV30	NA	CAWREKGLQETQYF	TGTGCCTGGAGAGAAAAGGGACTTCAAGAGACCCAGTACTTC
NA	TRBJ2-7	TRBV6-1	TRBD1	CASRIGTGEDNEQYF	TGTGCCAGCAGGATAGGGACAGGGGAAGATAACGAGCAGTACTTC
many	TRBJ2-7	TRBV5-1	NA	CASSWGRTYEQYF	TGCGCCAGCAGCTGGGGACGGACCTACGAGCAGTACTTC
many	TRBJ2-6	TRBV19	NA	CASKDSPSGANVLTF	TGTGCCAGTAAGGACAGCCCCTCTGGGGCCAACGTCCTGACTTTC
many	TRBJ2-7	TRBV20-1	TRBD1	CVIPGQGPYEQYF	TGCGTAATACCGGGACAGGGTCCCTACGAGCAGTACTTC
NA	TRBJ2-7	TRBV20-1	NA	CSADSPFTDEQYF	TGCAGTGCTGACAGCCCGTTTACCGACGAGCAGTACTTC